This entry lists 20 T cell receptor beta chains sequenced from one sample in a study of PD-1 blockade in classical Hodgkin lymphoma. Profiling relied on immunoSEQ multiplex PCR, and the TCRdb table lists in-frame clones only, not all of them. The data show around 7,300 clones, approximately 86% seen once. Stated time point: cycle 4 day 1 (C4D1), after less than 7 weeks of nivolumab. Patients all relapsed after autologous stem cell transplantation, and there was variation in brentuximab vedotin exposure. This specimen was peripheral blood mononuclear cells (PBMCs), taken before the fourth cycle of nivolumab. The receptors here all came from a human donor with classical Hodgkin lymphoma.

The CDR3 loop is CASSFPGLAGKNEQFF. The DNA of the CDR3 is TGTGCCAGCAGCTTCCCCGGACTAGCGGGGAAAAATGAGCAGTTCTTC. The chain uses TRBV13 and TRBJ2-1; 12 bases fit TRBD2. Germline V gene sequence: CDR1 PRHDT, CDR2 FYEKMQ (reference sequence). This CDR3 has 16 residues. The V and J ends lost 3 bases and 7 bases, in that order; junction bases with no gene match: 7.

The genes are TRBV7-6 and TRBJ2-1, with D possibly TRBD2 on 5 matching bases. This CDR3 contains 13 residues. Germline CDR1 is SGHVS and CDR2 is FNYEAQ. The germline V and J ends were trimmed by 5 bases and 4 bases, with 9 bases remaining between them. In DNA, the CDR3 is TGTGCCAGCAGCCTCGGACTGTACAATGAGCAGTTCTTC. Translating it yields CASSLGLYNEQFF. The entire variable domain, with the rest obtained from reference TRBV7-6 and TRBJ2-1, is as follows: GAGVSQSPRYKVTKRGQDVALRCDPISGHVSLYWYRQALGQGPEFLTYFNYEAQQDKSGLPNDRFSAERPEGSISTLTIQRTEQRDSAMYRCASSLGLYNEQFFGPGTRLTVL.

V and J are TRBV27 and TRBJ2-2; the D gene could be TRBD1 or TRBD2 (5 bases each). V lost 3 bases, J lost 0 bases, and 8 bases lay in between. Germline V gene data show CDR1 as MNHEY and CDR2 as SMNVEV (reference sequence). The CDR3 runs 15 residues. CDR3 coding DNA: TGTGCCAGCAGTTTGCGAGGGGCGAACACCGGGGAGCTGTTTTTT. Translation: CASSLRGANTGELFF.

V is TRBV10-3 and J is TRBJ2-2, with TRBD1 matching over 9 bases. Germline V gene sequence: CDR1 ENHRY, CDR2 SYGVKD. CDR3 length: 14 amino acids. V was clipped by 7 bases and J by 3 bases; unmatched bases: 3. The CDR3 region is CAIKGQGYTGELFF. The CDR3 region has the DNA TGTGCCATCAAGGGACAGGGTTACACCGGGGAGCTGTTTTTT.

By its share, this clone is medium-sized. The J gene is TRBJ2-3, the V gene TRBV7-3; D is unresolved. Germline V gene data show CDR1 as SGHTA and CDR2 as FQGTGA. V lost 2 bases and J 8 bases, leaving 8 bases between the germline ends. This CDR3 is built from 12 residues. In DNA, the CDR3 is TGTGCCAGCAGCTTAGGGCAAAGTACGCAGTATTTT. This encodes CASSLGQSTQYF.

The chain has TRBV2 and TRBJ2-3; D ambiguous. CDR1 is SNHLY and CDR2 is FYNNEI in the germline V gene. The CDR3 has 13 residues. Trimming took off 9 bases at V and 4 bases at J, with 14 bases between the two ends. CDR3 amino acids: CASSRIRADTQYF. The CDR3 coding sequence is TGTGCCAGTTCAAGAATTCGGGCAGATACGCAGTATTTT.

The chain employs TRBV15 and TRBJ1-1; D not resolved. The V end lost 0 bases, the J end lost 4 bases, and 12 bases lay between the germline ends. CDR1 LNHNV and CDR2 YYDKDF come from the germline V gene (reference sequence). The CDR3 is made up of 15 amino acids. The CDR3: CATSREQTLSTEAFF. The DNA for the CDR3 is TGTGCCACCAGCAGAGAGCAGACTCTAAGCACTGAAGCTTTCTTT.

The chain joins TRBV18 to TRBJ2-4; a weak D match, TRBD2 (5 bases). Germline assignment: CDR1 KGHSH and CDR2 LQKENI. This CDR3 region has 16 residues. V lost 4 bases and J lost 0, with 13 bases in between. CDR3 in amino acids: CASSLAPGVAKNIQYF. In DNA form, the CDR3 reads TGTGCCAGCTCACTTGCCCCCGGGGTAGCCAAAAACATTCAGTACTTC.

The chain couples TRBV5-6 to TRBJ1-4; TRBD1 aligns across 7 bases. Trimming took 3 bases from V and 5 from J; bases not matched to a gene: 10. CDR1 and CDR2 (germline): SGHDT, YYEEEE. This CDR3 is built from 16 residues. Here the CDR3 reads CASSSLTGPINEKLFF. The CDR3 region has the DNA TGTGCCAGCAGCTCCCTGACAGGGCCTATCAATGAAAAACTGTTTTTT.

The gene calls are TRBV7-9 and TRBJ1-2; D is unclear. Trimming left V 3 bases short and J 5 bases short, with 19 bases between. This CDR3 region has 16 residues. Germline assignment: CDR1 SEHNR and CDR2 FQNEAQ (reference sequence). The CDR3 coding sequence is TGTGCCAGCAGCTTGGGTCCCGGGCTCCTCCGGTATGGCTACACCTTC. Translating it yields CASSLGPGLLRYGYTF.

The CDR3 is CSVWTGVNYGYTF. As DNA, the CDR3 is TGCAGCGTCTGGACAGGGGTTAACTATGGCTACACCTTC. The chain recombines TRBV29-1 with TRBJ1-2, with 9 bases matching TRBD1. V was pared by 6 bases and J by 1 base, with 3 bases of the junction left unmatched. The CDR3 has 13 amino acids. Germline CDR1 and CDR2: SQVTM and ANQGSEA. The full variable domain, rest sourced from reference TRBV29-1 and TRBJ1-2, is SAVISQKPSRDICQRGTSLTIQCQVDSQVTMMFWYRQQPGQSLTLIATANQGSEATYESGFVIDKFPISRPNLTFSTLTVSNMSPEDSSIYLCSVWTGVNYGYTFGSGTRLTVV.

This clone is a singleton in its sample. The chain has TRBV30 and TRBJ2-7, with 9 positions matching TRBD1. In germline, CDR1 is GTSNPN, CDR2 SVGIG (reference sequence). After removal of 2 bases from V and 6 bases from J, the junction contained 23 bases not matched to a gene. The CDR3 consists of 19 residues. This CDR3 is CAWSIFGGSDRGCFCEQYV. The CDR3 nucleotides read TGTGCCTGGAGTATCTTCGGAGGGTCCGACAGGGGGTGCTTCTGCGAGCAGTACGTC.

This chain uses TRBV7-2 with TRBJ1-2; possible D gene TRBD1, 6 bases. Per germline, CDR1 SGHTA and CDR2 FQGNSA. This CDR3 spans 12 amino acids. V lost 5 bases and J 13 bases, leaving 17 bases between the germline ends. The CDR3 DNA reads as TGTGCCAGCAGCGCCCCATACAGGGTCGTCACCTTC. It encodes CASSAPYRVVTF.

The V gene is TRBV7-2, the J gene TRBJ1-6; 7 bases match TRBD1. The V gene's germline CDR1 is SGHTA and CDR2 FQGNSA. This CDR3 comprises 15 residues. Trimming cost V 3 bases and J 11 bases; bases outside gene matches: 10. CDR3 amino acids: CASSLRQGKEAPLHF. The CDR3 region has the DNA TGTGCCAGCAGCTTGCGACAGGGTAAAGAGGCACCCCTCCACTTT.

The chain joins TRBV7-2 to TRBJ2-2; D ambiguous. The CDR3 runs 13 residues. Germline values: CDR1 SGHTA, CDR2 FQGNSA. The V gene lost 7 bases and the J gene lost 7 bases, with 13 bases spanning the gap. This chain's CDR3 is CASISFLSGELFF. The CDR3 DNA reads TGTGCCAGCATCTCCTTTTTGAGCGGGGAGCTGTTTTTT.

The chain recombines TRBV2 with TRBJ2-5; TRBD2 agrees at 9 bases. There are 15 residues in the CDR3. Germline CDR1 SNHLY, CDR2 FYNNEI. Germline trimming cut 6 bases from V and 3 bases from J; bases unmatched to any gene: 8. The DNA of the CDR3 is TGTGCCAGCAGCGGAAGCGGGGGGCCCAAAGAGACCCAGTACTTC. Its protein product is CASSGSGGPKETQYF.

In this sample, this clone turned up once. The rearrangement uses TRBV7-2 and TRBJ1-2, with 10 bases identical to TRBD1. Germline V CDR1 and CDR2: SGHTA, FQGNSA. Trimming took 5 bases from V and 3 from J; bases not matched to a gene: 6. The CDR3 extends over 15 amino acids. This CDR3 is CASSPTGGRYYGYTF. The CDR3 DNA sequence: TGTGCCAGCAGCCCGACAGGGGGCCGATACTATGGCTACACCTTC.

The chain couples TRBV7-6 to TRBJ2-7; D unclear. The CDR3 sequence is 13 residues long. Germline lookup yields CDR1 SGHVS and CDR2 FNYEAQ. Trimming took off 1 base at V and 9 bases at J, with 13 bases between the two ends. DNA of the CDR3: TGTGCCAGCAGCTTAGGCGGCCTCTGGGGGCAGTACGTC. Translated: CASSLGGLWGQYV.

This clone has just one count. The J gene is TRBJ1-2, the V gene TRBV6-6; 9 bases match TRBD1. The CDR3 covers 15 residues. Trimming at V came to 2 bases and at J to 11 bases, leaving 12 bases not matched to a gene. The germline V gene encodes CDR1 MNHNY and CDR2 SVGAGI (reference sequence). The CDR3 nucleotides are TGTGCCAGCAGTTACCTGGGACAGGGAAGGTTTTCGTACACCTTC. Encoded protein: CASSYLGQGRFSYTF.

This chain uses TRBV18 with TRBJ1-2, with D perhaps TRBD1 (5 bases). Germline CDR1 is KGHSH and CDR2 is LQKENI. Trimming took off 3 bases at V and 8 bases at J, with 19 bases between the two ends. This CDR3 spans 15 amino acids. The CDR3 coding sequence is TGTGCCAGCTCACCTCCCCAGCGGCAGGGAGGGGGCTACACCTTC. It yields the protein CASSPPQRQGGGYTF. The full variable domain, rest sourced from reference TRBV18 and TRBJ1-2, is NAGVMQNPRHLVRRRGQEARLRCSPMKGHSHVYWYRQLPEEGLKFMVYLQKENIIDESGMPKERFSAEFPKEGPSILRIQQVVRGDSAAYFCASSPPQRQGGGYTFGSGTRLTVV.